The sequence of this T cell receptor (beta chain) was determined in a study of cytomegalovirus exposure and HLA in healthy donors. Germline loops: CDR1 MGHDK, CDR2 SYGVNS. V gave up 4 bases and J gave up 5 bases; unmatched junction bases: 0. CDR3 size: 14 residues. 13 Jbeta primers and 60 Vbeta primers were used for the PCR. Sequencing used immunoSEQ multiplex PCR; TCRdb keeps in-frame clones, though not all of them. Altogether over 30,000 clones are present, 86% being singletons, with the ten largest covering about an eighth. The receptor was derived from a woman aged 40 to 49 in good health and CMV-seropositive. Material: PBMCs. The chain employs TRBV25-1 and TRBJ1-6; 9 bases match TRBD1. The CDR3 is CASSGTGDNSPLHF. The CDR3 DNA reads as TGTGCCAGCAGTGGGACAGGGGATAATTCACCCCTCCACTTT.